Detailed here is one T cell receptor beta chain. Only a few counts were recorded for this clone. Its binding antigen is unknown. It has no much larger one-base neighbor in the sample; base qualities were not kept. The data were obtained in a study of blood T cell repertoires in COVID-19 (dated by TCRdb to the early 2020s). Regarding the complete study: The collaborator samples originated in the United States, Italy and Spain and spanned the acute and convalescent phases of COVID-19. Sample metadata almost always included a de-identified subject ID, COVID-19 status, age in years and sex. Samples came from the ongoing ImmuneRACE study (first 160 participants) plus 1,254 subjects from 6 global collaborators. Where available, HLA class I and class II types were obtained from metadata supplied by the sample provider rather than from assay-based typing. A freely available public database, intended as a resource for researchers studying the immune response to SARS-CoV-2, is where the repertoires were released. The prospective study material was composed of cDNA or gDNA derived from T cells, B-cell-depleted T cells, or PBMCs. The dataset comprised deeply sampled blood TCRbeta repertoires from subjects exposed to, actively infected with, or recovered from COVID-19. Overall study outcomes, separate from this receptor: The quantity of clinical and demographic metadata differed by source and by participant and was supplied without curation.

Collaborating institutions collected whole blood in K2EDTA tubes following their own protocols. For TCRbeta analysis, collaborator samples were shipped as frozen whole blood, as isolated PBMCs, or as DNA extracted from either sample type. The immunoSEQ Assay, a bias-controlled multiplex PCR, was used to amplify TCRbeta CDR3 regions from genomic DNA. The authors' analysis ran thus. Nucleated cell counts per sample were estimated from amplification of reference gene primers within the assay. Sequence reads were collapsed and filtered to measure the absolute abundance of every unique TCRbeta CDR3 rearrangement. For each sample, productive Simpson clonality was calculated as the square root of Simpson's diversity index over productive rearrangements. Imported from immuneACCESS, the table was reduced by TCRdb to in-frame sequences with V and J called. These copies leave out some clones; in studies compared against another copy, an unresolved V gene accounts for under half, and the cause of the remainder is not known. V and J calls and clone size come straight from that table; D and trimming were deduced from the DNA. The sample table holds 100,000 to 150,000 clones, of which roughly 80% were seen once. The top ten hold around 6% of the sample.

CDR1 and CDR2 were assigned from the germline V gene as MNHNS and SASEGT. CDR3 length: 11 amino acids, cysteine to phenylalanine. Only the CDR3 part of the read is kept: 33 bases, read in frame from the first base. At the junction V is shortened by 7 bases and J by 10 bases, with 11 bases in between. Recombination joined TRBV6-1 with TRBJ2-1, with a tentative D gene TRBD1 over 6 matching bases. The source material was peripheral blood. The TCR comes from a man aged 55 to 70 with acute or convalescent COVID-19. The DNA sequence is as follows: TGTGCCAGCAAGGGGGAAGGCGAGCAGTTCTTC. Its amino acids are CASKGEGEQFF.